The 3 T cell receptor beta chains below all came from one sample that was sequenced in a study of cytomegalovirus exposure and HLA in healthy donors. The primer mix had 60 Vbeta and 13 Jbeta primers. Sequencing used immunoSEQ multiplex PCR; TCRdb keeps in-frame clones, though not all of them. The repertoire holds fewer than 140,000 clones, around 75% seen once, with approximately 2.4% in the top ten. The specimen was PBMCs. Receptors originate from a man aged 40-49 years in good health and CMV-seronegative.

This chain uses TRBV5-4 with TRBJ2-1, with TRBD2 identical over 8 bases. V lost 4 bases and J lost 3; bases outside the gene matches: 3. The germline CDR1 and CDR2 sequences are SGHNT and YYREEE (reference sequence). The CDR3 sequence is 14 residues long. The CDR3 protein is CASSLRGGYNEQFF. The DNA of the CDR3 is TGTGCCAGCAGCCTCCGGGGGGGCTACAATGAGCAGTTCTTC. Based on the CDR3 plus reference TRBV5-4 and TRBJ2-1, the full variable domain is ETGVTQSPTHLIKTRGQQVTLRCSSQSGHNTVSWYQQALGQGPQFIFQYYREEENGRGNFPPRFSGLQFPNYSSELNVNALELDDSALYLCASSLRGGYNEQFFGPGTRLTVL.

This clone was observed once. This chain connects TRBV6-5 to TRBJ2-7; the D gene is possibly TRBD1 (7 bases). Germline values: CDR1 MNHEY, CDR2 SVGAGI. V lost 4 bases and J 7 bases, leaving 14 bases between the germline ends. The CDR3 loop spans 13 amino acids. The chain's CDR3 is CASSLGGGREQYF. The CDR3 DNA follows: TGTGCCAGCAGTTTAGGAGGGGGCCGAGAGCAGTACTTC.

This rearrangement joins TRBV11-2 to TRBJ1-4, with 7 bases matching TRBD1. The V and J ends lost 7 bases and 4 bases, in that order; junction bases with no gene match: 6. The CDR3 has 14 amino acids. Germline V lookup: CDR1 SGHAT, CDR2 FQNNGV. In DNA form, the CDR3 reads TGTGCCAGCAAACGACAGGGACGTAATGAAAAACTGTTTTTT. It yields the protein CASKRQGRNEKLFF.